The TCR beta chain described here comes from a study of T and B cells in COVID-19 patients. The study, taken as a whole, reports: Active COVID-19 showed highly clonal TRB repertoires; recovery showed diversity and richness above healthy donors. Early severe-case samples and blood from mildly ill patients during symptoms were in short supply. In COVID-19 patients, T cell receptor beta variable and joining gene use was reportedly strongly skewed.

CDR3 length equals 14 residues. Trimming left V 2 bases short and J 2 bases short, with 8 bases between. Germline V gene sequence: CDR1 SEHNR, CDR2 FQNEAQ (reference sequence). Blood genomic DNA input for TRB amplification was roughly 250-550 ng. By sample fraction, this clonotype is medium-sized. As yet, its antigen is unknown. BIOMED2 TRB-A/B primer pools were used in multiplex TRB PCR. Via MiXCR, TCRdb re-called the multiplex PCR reads, giving one row per CDR3 protein. The repertoire holds approximately 5,200 distinct CDR3 sequences, just under 20% seen once, with under 7.5% in the top ten. This receptor was identified in a human donor who had recovered from COVID-19. Sample: blood. The rearrangement joins TRBV7-9 to TRBJ2-3; no definite D call. CDR3 in amino acids: CASSLSVTTDTQYF. The CDR3 bases are TGTGCCAGCAGCTTAAGCGTAACCACAGATACGCAGTATTTT.